This T cell receptor beta chain is drawn from a study of blood T cells in healthy people across ages. With a J-beta primer mix and a sample-barcoded 5' primer, a second PCR ran about 7 to 12 cycles. TCRdb reprocessed the 5' RACE reads with MiXCR, giving one entry per CDR3 protein. The sample has about 1.8 million distinct CDR3 sequences, around 48% seen once. CDR1 is SGHTA and CDR2 is FQGNSA in the germline V gene. This CDR3 is 14 amino acids long. The J segment lost 7 bases and the V segment lost 1 base, leaving 4 bases of the junction unmatched. Sequencing was done on a sample of blood. This TCR came from a woman between 40 and 55 years old in good health. This sequence joins TRBV7-2 and TRBJ2-1; the match to TRBD1 covers 7 bases. The CDR3 DNA follows: TGTGCCAGCAGCTTAGAGGTGACAGGGAATGAGCAGTTCTTC. It codes for CASSLEVTGNEQFF.